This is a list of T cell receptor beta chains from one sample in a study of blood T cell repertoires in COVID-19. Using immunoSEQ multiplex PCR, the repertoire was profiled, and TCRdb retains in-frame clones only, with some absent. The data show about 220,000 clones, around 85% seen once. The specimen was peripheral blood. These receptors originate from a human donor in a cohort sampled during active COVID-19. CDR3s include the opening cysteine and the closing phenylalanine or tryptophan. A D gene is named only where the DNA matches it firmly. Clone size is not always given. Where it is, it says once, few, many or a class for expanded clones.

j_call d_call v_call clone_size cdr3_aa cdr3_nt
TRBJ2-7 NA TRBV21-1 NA CASSTPGGPYEQYF TGTGCCAGCAGCACCCCGGGAGGCCCCTACGAGCAGTACTTC
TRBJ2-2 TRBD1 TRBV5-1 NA CASSLVRTGGETGELFF TGCGCCAGCAGCTTGGTCCGGACAGGGGGAGAGACCGGGGAGCTGTTTTTT
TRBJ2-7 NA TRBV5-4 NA CASSSRGQVYEQYF TGTGCCAGCAGCTCTCGGGGTCAAGTCTACGAGCAGTACTTC
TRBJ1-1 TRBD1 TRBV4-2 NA CASRQPGTGNTEAFF TGTGCCAGCCGCCAACCGGGGACAGGGAACACTGAAGCTTTCTTT
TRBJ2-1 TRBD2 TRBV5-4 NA CASSLGLAGGREQFF TGTGCCAGCAGCTTGGGACTAGCGGGAGGCCGGGAGCAGTTCTTC
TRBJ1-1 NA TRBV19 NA CASSIEEGTEAFF TGTGCCAGTAGTATAGAAGAGGGAACTGAAGCTTTCTTT
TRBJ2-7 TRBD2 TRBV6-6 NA CASSPSGRMRETTYEQYF TGTGCCAGCAGTCCCTCGGGGAGGATGCGGGAGACAACCTACGAGCAGTACTTC
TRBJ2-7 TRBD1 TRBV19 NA CASSIDPGTGTYEQYF TGTGCCAGTAGTATAGATCCCGGGACAGGCACCTACGAGCAGTACTTC
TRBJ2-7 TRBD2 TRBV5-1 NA CASSLGLAGVIHEQYF TGCGCCAGCAGCTTAGGGCTAGCGGGAGTAATCCACGAGCAGTACTTC
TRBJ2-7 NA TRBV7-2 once CASSSPRDEQYF TGTGCCAGCAGCTCCCCTCGGGACGAGCAGTACTTC
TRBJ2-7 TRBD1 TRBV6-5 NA CASSYGLGQGYEQYF TGTGCCAGCAGTTACGGATTGGGACAGGGTTACGAGCAGTACTTC
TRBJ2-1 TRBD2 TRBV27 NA CASSLLGTSANEQFF TGTGCCAGCAGTTTATTGGGGACTAGCGCCAATGAGCAGTTCTTC
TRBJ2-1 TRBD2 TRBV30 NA CAWSVERTSGGDRQFF TGTGCCTGGAGTGTAGAGAGAACTAGCGGCGGGGATCGGCAGTTCTTC